This record covers a single TCR beta chain. Antigen unknown. These data belong to a study of identical twins. Broader study findings: In beta out-of-frame sequences, the excess sharing between twins was weaker.

TCRdb reprocessed the 5' RACE reads with MiXCR, giving one entry per CDR3 protein. The data show approximately 700,000 distinct CDR3 sequences, with roughly 6% seen just once and approximately 2% held by the top ten. The CDR3 contains 13 residues. Germline CDR1 ENHRY, CDR2 SYGVKD. J lost 4 bases, V lost 6 bases, and 5 bases had no gene match. Sequenced: naive T cells sorted from blood. This sequence was found in a man between 18 and 29 years old in good health. The gene calls are TRBV10-3 and TRBJ2-5; 7 bases line up with TRBD1. The CDR3 sequence is CAISTGVGETQYF. DNA for the CDR3: TGTGCCATCAGCACAGGGGTAGGAGAGACCCAGTACTTC.